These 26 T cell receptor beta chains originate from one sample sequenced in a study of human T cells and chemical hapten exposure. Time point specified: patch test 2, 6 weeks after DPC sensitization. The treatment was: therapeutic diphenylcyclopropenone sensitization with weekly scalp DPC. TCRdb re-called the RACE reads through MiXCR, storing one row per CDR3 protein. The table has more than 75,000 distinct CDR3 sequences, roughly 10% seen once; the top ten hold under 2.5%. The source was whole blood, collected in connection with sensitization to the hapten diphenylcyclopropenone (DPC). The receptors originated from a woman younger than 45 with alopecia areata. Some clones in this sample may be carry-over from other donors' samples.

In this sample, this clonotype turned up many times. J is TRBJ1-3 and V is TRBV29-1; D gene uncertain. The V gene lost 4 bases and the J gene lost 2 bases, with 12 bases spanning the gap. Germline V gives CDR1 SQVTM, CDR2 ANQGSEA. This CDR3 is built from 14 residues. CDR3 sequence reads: CSVVMAGAGNTIYF. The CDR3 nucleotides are TGCAGCGTTGTGATGGCTGGAGCTGGAAACACCATATATTTT.

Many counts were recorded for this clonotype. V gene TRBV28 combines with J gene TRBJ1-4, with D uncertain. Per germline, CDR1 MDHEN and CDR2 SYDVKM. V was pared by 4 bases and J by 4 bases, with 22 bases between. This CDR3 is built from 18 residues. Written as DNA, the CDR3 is TGTGCCAGCAGTTACAATCCGACCGACACCGACAATAATGAAAAACTGTTTTTT. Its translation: CASSYNPTDTDNNEKLFF. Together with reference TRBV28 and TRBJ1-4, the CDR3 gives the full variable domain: DVKVTQSSRYLVKRTGEKVFLECVQDMDHENMFWYRQDPGLGLRLIYFSYDVKMKEKGDIPEGYSVSREKKERFSLILESASTNQTSMYLCASSYNPTDTDNNEKLFFGSGTQLSVL.

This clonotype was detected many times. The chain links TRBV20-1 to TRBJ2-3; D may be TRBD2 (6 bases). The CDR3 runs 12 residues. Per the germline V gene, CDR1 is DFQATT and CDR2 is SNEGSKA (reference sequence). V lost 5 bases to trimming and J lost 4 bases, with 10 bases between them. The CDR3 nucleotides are TGCAGTGCTGGGCTAGCGCCAGATACGCAGTATTTT. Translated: CSAGLAPDTQYF.

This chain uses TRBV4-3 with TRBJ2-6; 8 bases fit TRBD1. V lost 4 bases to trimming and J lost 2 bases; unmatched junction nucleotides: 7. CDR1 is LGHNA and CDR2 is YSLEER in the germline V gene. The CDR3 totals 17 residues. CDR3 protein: CASSREQGAAGANVLTF. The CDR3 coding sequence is TGCGCCAGCAGCCGGGAGCAGGGGGCGGCTGGGGCCAACGTCCTGACTTTC.

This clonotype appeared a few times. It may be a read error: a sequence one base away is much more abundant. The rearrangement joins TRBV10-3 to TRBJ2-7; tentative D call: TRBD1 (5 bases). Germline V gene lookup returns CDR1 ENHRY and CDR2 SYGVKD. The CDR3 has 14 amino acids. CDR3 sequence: CVITPTVSSYEQYF. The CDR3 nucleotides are TGTGTCATCACCCCGACAGTCAGCTCCTACGAGCAGTACTTC.

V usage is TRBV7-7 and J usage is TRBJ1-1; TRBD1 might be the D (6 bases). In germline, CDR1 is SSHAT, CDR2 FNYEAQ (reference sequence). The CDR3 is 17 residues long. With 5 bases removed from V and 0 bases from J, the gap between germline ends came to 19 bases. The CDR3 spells CASSPLGGGALNTEAFF. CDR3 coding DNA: TGTGCCAGCAGCCCGCTTGGAGGGGGGGCCCTGAACACTGAAGCTTTCTTT.

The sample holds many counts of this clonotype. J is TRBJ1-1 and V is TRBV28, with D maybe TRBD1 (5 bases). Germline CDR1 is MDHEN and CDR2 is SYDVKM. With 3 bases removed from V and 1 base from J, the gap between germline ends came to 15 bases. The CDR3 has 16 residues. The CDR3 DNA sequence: TGTGCCAGCAGTTTTGATCTTGACAGACGGAACACTGAAGCTTTCTTT. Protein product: CASSFDLDRRNTEAFF.

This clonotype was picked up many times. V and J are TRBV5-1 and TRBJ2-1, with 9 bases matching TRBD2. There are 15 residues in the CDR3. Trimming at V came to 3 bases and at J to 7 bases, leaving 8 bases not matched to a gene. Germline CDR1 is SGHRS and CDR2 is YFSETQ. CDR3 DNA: TGCGCCAGCAGCTATAGCGGGGGTAATGGGAATGAGCAGTTCTTC. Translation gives CASSYSGGNGNEQFF.

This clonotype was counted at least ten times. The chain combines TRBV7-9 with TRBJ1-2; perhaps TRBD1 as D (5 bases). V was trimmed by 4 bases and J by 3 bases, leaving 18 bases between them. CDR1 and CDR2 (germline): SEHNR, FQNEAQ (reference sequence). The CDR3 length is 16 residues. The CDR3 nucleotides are TGTGCCAGCAGCTCCTTGCTAGGGACCGGCGACTATGGCTACACCTTC. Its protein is CASSSLLGTGDYGYTF.

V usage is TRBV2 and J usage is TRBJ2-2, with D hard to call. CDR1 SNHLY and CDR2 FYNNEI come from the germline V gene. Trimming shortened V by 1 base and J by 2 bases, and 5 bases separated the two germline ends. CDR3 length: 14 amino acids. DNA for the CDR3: TGTGCCAGCAGTGAAGACGGTAACACCGGGGAGCTGTTTTTT. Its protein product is CASSEDGNTGELFF.

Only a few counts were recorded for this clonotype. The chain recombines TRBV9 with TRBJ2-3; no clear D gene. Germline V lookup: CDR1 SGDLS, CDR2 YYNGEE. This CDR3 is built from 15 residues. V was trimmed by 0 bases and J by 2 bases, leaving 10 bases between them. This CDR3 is CASSVVGSSTDTQYF. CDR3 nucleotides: TGTGCCAGCAGCGTAGTAGGGTCTTCCACAGATACGCAGTATTTT.

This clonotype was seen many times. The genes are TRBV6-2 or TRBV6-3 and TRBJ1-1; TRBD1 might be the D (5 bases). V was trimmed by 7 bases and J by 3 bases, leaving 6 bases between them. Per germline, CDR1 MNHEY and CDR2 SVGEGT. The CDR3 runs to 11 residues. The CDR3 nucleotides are TGTGCCAGCATAGGGGACACTGAAGCTTTCTTT. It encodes CASIGDTEAFF.

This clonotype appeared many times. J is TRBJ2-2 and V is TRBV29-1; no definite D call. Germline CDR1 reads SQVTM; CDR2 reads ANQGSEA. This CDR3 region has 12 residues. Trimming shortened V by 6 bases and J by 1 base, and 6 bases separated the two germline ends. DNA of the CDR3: TGCAGCGTACTAATGAACACCGGGGAGCTGTTTTTT. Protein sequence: CSVLMNTGELFF.

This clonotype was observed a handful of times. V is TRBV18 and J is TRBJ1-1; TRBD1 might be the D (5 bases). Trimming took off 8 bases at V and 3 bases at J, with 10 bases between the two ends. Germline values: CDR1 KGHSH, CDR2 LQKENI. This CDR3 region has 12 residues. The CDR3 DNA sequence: TGTGCCAGCCGGGACTTCGACACTGAAGCTTTCTTT. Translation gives CASRDFDTEAFF.

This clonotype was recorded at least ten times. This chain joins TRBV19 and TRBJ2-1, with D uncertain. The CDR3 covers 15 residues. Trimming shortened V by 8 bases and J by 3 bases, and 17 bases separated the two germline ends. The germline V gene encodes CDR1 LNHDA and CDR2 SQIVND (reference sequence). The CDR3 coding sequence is TGTGCCAGTGGGTCCGGGCAGAACAGCTACAATGAGCAGTTCTTC. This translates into CASGSGQNSYNEQFF.

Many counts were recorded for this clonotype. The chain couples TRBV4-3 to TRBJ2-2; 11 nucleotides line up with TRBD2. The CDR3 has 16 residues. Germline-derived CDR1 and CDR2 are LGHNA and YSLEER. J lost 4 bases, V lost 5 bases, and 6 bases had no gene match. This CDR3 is CASSGIAGGSTGELFF. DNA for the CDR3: TGCGCCAGCAGCGGAATAGCGGGAGGGTCCACCGGGGAGCTGTTTTTT.

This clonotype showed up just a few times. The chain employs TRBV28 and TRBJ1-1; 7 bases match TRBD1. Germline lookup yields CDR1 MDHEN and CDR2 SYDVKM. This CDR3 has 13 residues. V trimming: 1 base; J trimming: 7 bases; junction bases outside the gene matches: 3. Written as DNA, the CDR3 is TGTGCCAGCAGTTTATTAGGGGGCTATGAAGCTTTCTTT. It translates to CASSLLGGYEAFF.

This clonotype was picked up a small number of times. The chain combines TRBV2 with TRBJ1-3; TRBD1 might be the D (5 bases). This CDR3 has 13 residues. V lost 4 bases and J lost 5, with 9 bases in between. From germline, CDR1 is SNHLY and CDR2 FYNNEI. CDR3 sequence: CASSGDARNTIYF. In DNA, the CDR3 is TGTGCCAGCAGTGGGGACGCGAGAAACACCATATATTTT. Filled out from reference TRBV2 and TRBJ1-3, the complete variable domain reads EPEVTQTPSHQVTQMGQEVILRCVPISNHLYFYWYRQILGQKVEFLVSFYNNEISEKSEIFDDQFSVERPDGSNFTLKIRSTKLEDSAMYFCASSGDARNTIYFGEGSWLTVV.

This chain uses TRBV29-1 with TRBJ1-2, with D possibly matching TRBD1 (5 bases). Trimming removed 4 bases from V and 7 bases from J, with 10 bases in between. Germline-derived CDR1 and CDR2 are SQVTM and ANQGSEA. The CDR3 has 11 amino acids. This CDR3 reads CSVGGSGGYTF. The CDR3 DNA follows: TGCAGCGTTGGGGGCAGCGGTGGCTACACCTTC.

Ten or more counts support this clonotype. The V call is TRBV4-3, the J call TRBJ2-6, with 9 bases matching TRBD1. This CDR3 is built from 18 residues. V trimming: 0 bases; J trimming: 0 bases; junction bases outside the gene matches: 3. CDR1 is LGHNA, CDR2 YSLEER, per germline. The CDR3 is CASSQEDRGVSGANVLTF. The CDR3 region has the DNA TGCGCCAGCAGCCAAGAAGACAGGGGGGTCTCTGGGGCCAACGTCCTGACTTTC.

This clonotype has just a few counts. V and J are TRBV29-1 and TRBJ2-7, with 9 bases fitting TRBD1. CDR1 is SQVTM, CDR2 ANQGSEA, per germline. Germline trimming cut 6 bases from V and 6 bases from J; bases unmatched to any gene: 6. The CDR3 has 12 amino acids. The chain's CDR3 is CSVGTGMGEQYF. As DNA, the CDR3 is TGCAGCGTGGGGACAGGGATGGGCGAGCAGTACTTC.

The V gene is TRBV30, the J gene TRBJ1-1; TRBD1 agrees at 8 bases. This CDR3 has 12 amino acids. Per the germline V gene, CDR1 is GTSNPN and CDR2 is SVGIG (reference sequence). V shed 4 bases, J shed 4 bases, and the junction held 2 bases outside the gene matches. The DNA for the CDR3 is TGTGCCTGGACAGGGGGCGGCACTGAAGCTTTCTTT. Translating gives CAWTGGGTEAFF.

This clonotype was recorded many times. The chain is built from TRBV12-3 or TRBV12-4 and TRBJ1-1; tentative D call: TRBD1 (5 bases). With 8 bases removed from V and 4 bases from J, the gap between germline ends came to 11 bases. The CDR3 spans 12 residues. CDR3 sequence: CASGDPGTEAFF. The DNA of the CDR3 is TGTGCCAGCGGGGACCCCGGCACTGAAGCTTTCTTT.

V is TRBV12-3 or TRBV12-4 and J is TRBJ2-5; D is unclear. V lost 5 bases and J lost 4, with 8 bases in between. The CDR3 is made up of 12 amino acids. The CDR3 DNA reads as TGTGCCAGCAGTATTCGAGGAGAGACCCAGTACTTC. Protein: CASSIRGETQYF.

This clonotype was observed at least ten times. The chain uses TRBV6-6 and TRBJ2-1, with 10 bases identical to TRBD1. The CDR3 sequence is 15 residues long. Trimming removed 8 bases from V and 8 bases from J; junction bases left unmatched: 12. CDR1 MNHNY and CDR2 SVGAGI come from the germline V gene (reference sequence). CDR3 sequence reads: CASSTAGQGMDEQFF. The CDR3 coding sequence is TGTGCCAGCTCCACCGCGGGACAGGGGATGGATGAGCAGTTCTTC.

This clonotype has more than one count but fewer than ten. CDR3 in amino acids: CSVEVPNEQYF. DNA for the CDR3: TGCAGCGTTGAGGTTCCGAACGAGCAGTACTTC. V gene TRBV29-1 combines with J gene TRBJ2-7; D not resolved. The CDR3 consists of 11 residues. The V gene lost 3 bases and the J gene lost 5 bases, with 8 bases spanning the gap. Per germline, CDR1 SQVTM and CDR2 ANQGSEA.